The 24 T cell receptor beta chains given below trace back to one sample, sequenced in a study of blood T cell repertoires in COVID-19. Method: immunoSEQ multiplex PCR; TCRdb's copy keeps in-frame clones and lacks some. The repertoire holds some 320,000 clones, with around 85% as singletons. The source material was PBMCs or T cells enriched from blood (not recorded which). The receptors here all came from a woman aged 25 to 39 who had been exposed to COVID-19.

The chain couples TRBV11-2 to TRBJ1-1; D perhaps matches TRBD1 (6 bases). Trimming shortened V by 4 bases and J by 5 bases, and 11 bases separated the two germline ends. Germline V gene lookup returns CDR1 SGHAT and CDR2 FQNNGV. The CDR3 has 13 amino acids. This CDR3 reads CASSSQGGTEAFF. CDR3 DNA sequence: TGTGCCAGCAGCTCACAGGGCGGTACTGAAGCTTTCTTT.

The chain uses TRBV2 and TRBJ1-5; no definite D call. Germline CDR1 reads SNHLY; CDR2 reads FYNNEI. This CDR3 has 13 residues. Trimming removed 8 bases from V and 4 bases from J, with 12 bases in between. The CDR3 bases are TGTGCCAGCGACGGGTCGGGAAATCAGCCCCAGCATTTT. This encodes CASDGSGNQPQHF.

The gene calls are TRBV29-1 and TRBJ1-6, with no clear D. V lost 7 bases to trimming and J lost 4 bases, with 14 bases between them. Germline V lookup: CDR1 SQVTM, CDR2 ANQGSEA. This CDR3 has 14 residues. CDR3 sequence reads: CSASGGPYNSPLHF. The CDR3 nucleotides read TGCAGCGCATCAGGTGGCCCTTATAATTCACCCCTCCACTTT.

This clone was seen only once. The CDR3 DNA follows: TGCAGTGTATGGGGGAGGGGCTACACCTTC. Translated: CSVWGRGYTF. The chain employs TRBV20-1 and TRBJ1-2, with a tentative D call TRBD1 (5 bases). Germline lookup yields CDR1 DFQATT and CDR2 SNEGSKA (reference sequence). V was shortened by 7 bases and J by 8 bases, with 11 bases between the two germline ends. This CDR3 has 10 amino acids.

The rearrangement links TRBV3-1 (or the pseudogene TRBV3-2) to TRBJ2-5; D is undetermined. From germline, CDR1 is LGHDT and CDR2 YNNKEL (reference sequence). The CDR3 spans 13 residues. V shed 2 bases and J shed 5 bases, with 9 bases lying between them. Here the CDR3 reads CASSQMALETQYF. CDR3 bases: TGTGCCAGCAGCCAAATGGCTCTGGAGACCCAGTACTTC.

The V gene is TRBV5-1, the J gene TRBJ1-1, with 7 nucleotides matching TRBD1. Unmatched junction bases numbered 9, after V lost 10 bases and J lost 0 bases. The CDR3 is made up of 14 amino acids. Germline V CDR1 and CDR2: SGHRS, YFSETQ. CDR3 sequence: CASRRTGMNTEAFF. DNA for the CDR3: TGCGCCTCCCGACGGACAGGAATGAACACTGAAGCTTTCTTT.

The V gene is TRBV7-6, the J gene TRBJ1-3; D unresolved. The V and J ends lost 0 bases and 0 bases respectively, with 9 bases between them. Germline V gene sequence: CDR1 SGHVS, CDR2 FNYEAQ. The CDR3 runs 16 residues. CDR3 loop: CASSLAGRTSGNTIYF. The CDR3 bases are TGTGCCAGCAGCTTAGCGGGCAGAACCTCTGGAAACACCATATATTTT.

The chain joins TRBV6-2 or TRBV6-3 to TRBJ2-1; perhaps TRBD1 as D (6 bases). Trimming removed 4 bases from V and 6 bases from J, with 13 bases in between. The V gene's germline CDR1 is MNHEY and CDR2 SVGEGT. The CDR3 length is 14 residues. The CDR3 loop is CASSFLGTSNEQFF. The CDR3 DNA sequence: TGTGCCAGCAGTTTCCTTGGGACAAGCAATGAGCAGTTCTTC.

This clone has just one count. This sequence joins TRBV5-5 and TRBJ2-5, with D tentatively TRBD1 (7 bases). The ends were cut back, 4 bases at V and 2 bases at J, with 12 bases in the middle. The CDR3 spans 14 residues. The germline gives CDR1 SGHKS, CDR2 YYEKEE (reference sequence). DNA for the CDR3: TGTGCCAGCAGCATACAGGGGACTCAAGAGACCCAGTACTTC. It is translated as CASSIQGTQETQYF.

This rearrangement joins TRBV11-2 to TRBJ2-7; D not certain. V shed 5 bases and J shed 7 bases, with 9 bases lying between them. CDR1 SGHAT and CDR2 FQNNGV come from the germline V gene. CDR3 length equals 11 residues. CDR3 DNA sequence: TGTGCCAGCAGCCGCGCCCGGGAGCAGTACTTC. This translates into CASSRAREQYF.

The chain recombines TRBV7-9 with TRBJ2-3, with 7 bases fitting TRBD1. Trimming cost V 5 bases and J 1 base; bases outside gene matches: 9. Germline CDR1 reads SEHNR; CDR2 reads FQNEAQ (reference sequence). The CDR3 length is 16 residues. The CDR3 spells CASSPPNRGGTDTQYF. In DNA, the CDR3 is TGTGCCAGCAGCCCACCTAACAGGGGCGGCACAGATACGCAGTATTTT.

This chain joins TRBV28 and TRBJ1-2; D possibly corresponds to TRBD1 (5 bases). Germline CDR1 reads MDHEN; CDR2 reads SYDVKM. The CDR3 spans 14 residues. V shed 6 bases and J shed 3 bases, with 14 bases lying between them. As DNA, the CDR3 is TGTGCCAGCAGGGAGTACAGGATTTACTATGGCTACACCTTC. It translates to CASREYRIYYGYTF.

CDR3 protein: CASSLGLVDNEQFF. In DNA, the CDR3 is TGTGCCAGCAGCTTGGGCCTAGTGGACAATGAGCAGTTCTTC. The rearrangement joins TRBV5-4 to TRBJ2-1; the D is unclear. The germline V gene encodes CDR1 SGHNT and CDR2 YYREEE (reference sequence). With 0 bases removed from V and 5 bases from J, the gap between germline ends came to 9 bases. The CDR3 is 14 amino acids. The complete variable domain, with remaining parts taken from reference TRBV5-4 and TRBJ2-1, reads ETGVTQSPTHLIKTRGQQVTLRCSSQSGHNTVSWYQQALGQGPQFIFQYYREEENGRGNFPPRFSGLQFPNYSSELNVNALELDDSALYLCASSLGLVDNEQFFGPGTRLTVL.

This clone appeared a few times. The chain's CDR3 is CASSISPGGRLYGSNEQFF. Written as DNA, the CDR3 is TGTGCCAGTAGTATATCTCCGGGTGGGAGATTGTATGGGTCCAATGAGCAGTTCTTC. The V and J genes are TRBV19 and TRBJ2-1; D may be TRBD2 (5 bases). The CDR3 totals 19 residues. The germline V gene has CDR1 LNHDA and CDR2 SQIVND (reference sequence). Trimming removed 2 bases at V and 6 bases at J, with 26 bases between. Supplemented by reference TRBV19 and TRBJ2-1, the full variable domain reads DGGITQSPKYLFRKEGQNVTLSCEQNLNHDAMYWYRQDPGQGLRLIYYSQIVNDFQKGDIAEGYSVSREKKESFPLTVTSAQKNPTAFYLCASSISPGGRLYGSNEQFFGPGTRLTVL.

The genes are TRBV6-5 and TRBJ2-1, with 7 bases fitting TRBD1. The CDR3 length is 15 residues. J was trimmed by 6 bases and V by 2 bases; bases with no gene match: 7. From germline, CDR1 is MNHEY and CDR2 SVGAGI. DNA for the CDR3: TGTGCCAGCAGTTACGCCGACAGGGTGGGCAATGAGCAGTTCTTC. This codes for CASSYADRVGNEQFF.

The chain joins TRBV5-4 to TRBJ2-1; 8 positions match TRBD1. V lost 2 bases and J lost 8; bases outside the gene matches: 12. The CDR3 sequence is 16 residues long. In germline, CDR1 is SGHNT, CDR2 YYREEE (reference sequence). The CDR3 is CASSLYVGQGGHEQFF. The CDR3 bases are TGTGCCAGCAGCTTATACGTCGGACAGGGTGGGCATGAGCAGTTCTTC.

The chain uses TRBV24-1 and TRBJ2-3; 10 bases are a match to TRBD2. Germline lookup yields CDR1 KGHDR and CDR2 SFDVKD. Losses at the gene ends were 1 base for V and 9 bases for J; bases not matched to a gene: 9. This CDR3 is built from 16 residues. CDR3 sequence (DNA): TGTGCCACCAGTGATTTCGGGCTAGCGGGAGTTGAAACGCAGTATTTT. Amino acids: CATSDFGLAGVETQYF.

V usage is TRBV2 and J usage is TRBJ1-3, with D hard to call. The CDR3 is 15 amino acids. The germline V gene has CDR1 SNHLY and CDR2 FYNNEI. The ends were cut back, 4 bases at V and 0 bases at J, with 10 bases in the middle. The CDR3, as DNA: TGTGCCAGCAGTGTTTCCCGGGACTCTGGAAACACCATATATTTT. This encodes CASSVSRDSGNTIYF.

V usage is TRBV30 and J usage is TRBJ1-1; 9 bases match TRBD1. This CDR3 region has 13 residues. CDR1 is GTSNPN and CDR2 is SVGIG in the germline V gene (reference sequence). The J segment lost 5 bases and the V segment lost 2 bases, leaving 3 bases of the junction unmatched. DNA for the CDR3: TGTGCCTGGAGTTGGACAGGGGCAACTGAAGCTTTCTTT. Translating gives CAWSWTGATEAFF.

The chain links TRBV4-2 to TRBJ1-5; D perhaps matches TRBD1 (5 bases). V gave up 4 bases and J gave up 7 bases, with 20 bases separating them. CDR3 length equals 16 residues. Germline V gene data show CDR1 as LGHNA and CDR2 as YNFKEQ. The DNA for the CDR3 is TGTGCCAGCAGCCTTTCATTTTGGGACTCAAAGCAGCCCCAGCATTTT. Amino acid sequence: CASSLSFWDSKQPQHF.

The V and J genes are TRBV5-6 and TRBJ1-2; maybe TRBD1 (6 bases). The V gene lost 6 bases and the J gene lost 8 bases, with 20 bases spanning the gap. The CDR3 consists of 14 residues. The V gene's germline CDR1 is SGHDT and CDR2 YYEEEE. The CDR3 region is CASIRGRGNWGYTF. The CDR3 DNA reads TGTGCCAGCATCAGGGGCAGGGGAAATTGGGGCTACACCTTC.

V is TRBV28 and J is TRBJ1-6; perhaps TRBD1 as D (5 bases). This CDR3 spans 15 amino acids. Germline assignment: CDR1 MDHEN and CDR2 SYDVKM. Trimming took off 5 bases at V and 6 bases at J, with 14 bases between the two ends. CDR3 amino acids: CASSLLVQGNSPLHF. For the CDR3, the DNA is TGTGCCAGCAGTCTCCTCGTGCAGGGTAATTCACCCCTCCACTTT.

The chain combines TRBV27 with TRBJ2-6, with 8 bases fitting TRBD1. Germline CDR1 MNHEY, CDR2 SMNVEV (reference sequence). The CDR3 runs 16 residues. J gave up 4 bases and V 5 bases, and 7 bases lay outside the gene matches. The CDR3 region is CASSRPTGAGANVLTF. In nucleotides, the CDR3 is TGTGCCAGCAGTCGTCCGACAGGGGCCGGGGCCAACGTCCTGACTTTC.

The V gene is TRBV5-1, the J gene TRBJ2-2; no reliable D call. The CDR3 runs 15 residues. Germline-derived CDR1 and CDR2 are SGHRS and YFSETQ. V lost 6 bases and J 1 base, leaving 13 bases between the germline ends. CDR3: CASIRNDWNTGELFF. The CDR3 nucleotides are TGCGCCAGCATTAGGAACGACTGGAACACCGGGGAGCTGTTTTTT.